The clone carrying this TCR beta chain was seen only a few times. Its antigen is as yet unknown. The PCR was carried out with 60 Vbeta primers and 13 Jbeta primers. TCRdb's copy holds only in-frame clones and misses some; the assay was immunoSEQ multiplex PCR. The table has around 67,000 clones, about 70% seen once. This record comes from a study of cytomegalovirus exposure and HLA in healthy donors. As for the study in general: From about 179 million T cells, an earlier analysis saw 120 million or so unique TCR beta sequences.

Broader study findings: The dataset shows that most TCR sequences were rare, while some public TCRs occurred in many donors.

The germline V gene encodes CDR1 LGHNA and CDR2 YSLEER. V lost 3 bases, J lost 6 bases, and 11 bases lay in between. The CDR3 contains 13 residues. This receptor was taken from a woman in her thirties in good health and CMV-seropositive. The sequencing sample was made of PBMCs. The rearrangement links TRBV4-3 to TRBJ1-2, with TRBD1 as a possible D gene (5 bases). CDR3 sequence: CASSQGEGDGYTF. The CDR3, as DNA: TGCGCCAGCAGCCAGGGGGAGGGAGATGGCTACACCTTC.